This T cell receptor beta chain was sequenced in a study of cytomegalovirus exposure and HLA in healthy donors (dated by TCRdb to 2017 to 2019). In the study overall: According to an earlier analysis of several hundred of the donors, 150 million to 200 million T cells yielded 95 million to 140 million unique TCR beta sequences and more than 250 Gb of sequence data. Roughly 300 gigabases of sequencing data and 75 million to 85 million unique TCR sequences made up an early release that covered roughly 670 HLA-typed donors. The genetic ancestry cluster associated with self-reported Caucasian donors included roughly four fifths of the approximately 430 genotyped donors. The aim of the study was to test whether cataloging public T cell receptors could identify signatures of past pathogen exposure. The study used immunosequencing to profile the T cell repertoires of under 700 subjects and linked those repertoires to cytomegalovirus serostatus. Along with the approximately 700-subject first cohort, a separate validation cohort of 120 different subjects was used. The study combined high-throughput TCR immunosequencing, statistical association of individual TCRs with disease status, and machine learning to predict cytomegalovirus infection status. In a later analysis, previously published TCR beta repertoires from more than 500 donors were re-analyzed and high-resolution HLA genotyping was added so that TCR occurrence patterns could be studied. Rather than drawing on any new phenotypic data, the later analysis identified candidate immune exposures from TCR beta sequences and the way those sequences occurred across donors. An earlier analysis of 500 to 750 of the donors applied high-throughput TCR beta sequencing to assess whether each TCR beta V gene segment acted as functional or pseudogenic. Donor age, sex, ethnicity and CMV serostatus were compiled alongside the repertoire data. A later genetic analysis used genome-wide SNP genotypes for about 60% of the roughly 700 donors, treating that subset as a discovery cohort. All discovery cohort repertoires had been generated using a single sequencing platform. HLA typing covered class I and class II loci at four-digit resolution. The number of typed donors differed by locus: 629-630 for A, B, C, DRB1 and DQB1; about 520 for DQA1; about 600 for DPA1; and about 450 for DPB1. Five DR-DQ haplotypes were handled as single units for association and clustering because linkage in the cohort was strong. Among roughly 400 genotyped donors of the cohort, an average of 235,054 unique TCR beta nucleotide sequences were sequenced per donor, about a sixth of them non-productive.

The study at large found these results: In a later analysis, about 17,000 TCR beta sequences were associated with specific HLA alleles at a false discovery rate of 0.05. The 87-base-pair reads could not distinguish some IMGT-functional V segments, including TRBV6-2 and TRBV6-3, so those segments were excluded. While some public TCRs were present in many individuals, most TCR sequences turned up only very rarely across donors. It was suggested by the authors that the approach could potentially be generalized to other disease states and immunological phenotypes. Compared with the roughly 600-donor mean, donors in an Asian-associated ancestry cluster had fewer N-insertions in productive TCRs, according to a later genetic analysis. A group of highly shared sequence variants was considered likely to be a technical artifact of the sequencing pipeline. CMV serostatus was the only immune exposure information available for the cohort. Compared with equally common non-associated chains, HLA-associated TCR beta chains in a later analysis were more clonally expanded and had lower generation probabilities. According to a later analysis, TCR association rates differed among HLA loci, with DRB1 alleles showing the most associated TCRs and HLA-C alleles showing the fewest. When HLA alleles, especially DR and DQ, strongly co-occurred, TCR associations were difficult to assign to individual alleles. V-gene and J-gene trimming of TCR beta chains was associated with a missense DCLRE1C variant in a later genetic analysis, and the association was replicated in an independent cohort. In this cohort, only TCR beta chains were sequenced, and detectable features were limited by the absence of alpha or paired-chain data. Several of the top co-occurrence clusters appeared to be linked to parvovirus B19, influenza, CMV and Epstein-Barr virus, according to a later analysis. In an earlier analysis of more than 500 of the donors, most TCR beta V segments appeared in productive rearrangements about 87% or about 30% of the time, broadly matching IMGT annotations. In vitro tests confirmed that a few of the cytomegalovirus-associated TCR beta chains recognize cytomegalovirus antigens. A further reported finding was that TCR beta sequences accurately predicted the HLA-A and HLA-B alleles for most subjects in the first cohort. Because HLA typing was missing for some donors at each locus, association tests included only the typed subset. Correlated functional status among segregating V segments might be attributable to linkage disequilibrium, but an unknown experimental factor could not be ruled out. The classifier was reported to diagnose cytomegalovirus status with high specificity and sensitivity in both the original and validation cohorts. Roughly uniform sequencing depth across donors was assumed in presence/absence analyses, although this assumption may not hold. The study listed around 160 TCR beta chains as associated with cytomegalovirus. Most CMV-associated TCR beta chains appeared to be HLA-restricted in a later analysis, and the HLA associations seemed to be driven largely by CMV exposure. Over 15 rarely observed V segments, including chromosome 9 orphons, were excluded from the earlier analysis of about 610 of the donors because counts were too low.

The method behind the library was the immunoSEQ multiplex PCR assay. For the multiplex PCR, a mixture combining 60 forward primers for TCR Vbeta segments and 13 reverse primers for TCR Jbeta segments was used. The CDR3 region of rearranged TCR beta genes was amplified from genomic DNA with a multiplex PCR assay. The amplified TCR beta libraries were sequenced on the Illumina HiSeq System as 87-base-pair reads. In the authors' own workflow: A later analysis counted approximately 76 million unique TCR beta chains across the 500 to 850 repertoires, and 9.5 million to 11 million of these chains were shared by at least two donors. A nearest-neighbor algorithm error-corrected the raw reads and collapsed the reads into unique sequences, merging closely related sequences to remove PCR and sequencing errors. To assign V, D and J gene segments, CDR3 sequences were aligned to IMGT reference sequences. For a sequence to be retained, a match of at least six nucleotides was required to both a V gene segment and a J gene segment. A rearrangement counted as productive if the CDR3 had no stop codons and remained in frame with V and J, and every other rearrangement counted as non-productive. Following IMGT convention, CDR3 was defined as the stretch from the second conserved V-encoded cysteine to the conserved J-encoded phenylalanine. The earlier analysis of 500 to 650 of the donors excluded any sequence lacking an unambiguous match to a single V gene segment. An earlier analysis of 587 of the donors called V segments functional above 56.7% productive rearrangements and segregating when the between-donor standard deviation exceeded 5%. A statistical classification framework was developed to diagnose cytomegalovirus status using the catalog of TCR beta chain sequences. In a later analysis, V and J genes were assigned by comparing TCR nucleotide sequences against IMGT/GENE-DB human TR gene sequences. A later analysis assigned CDR3 sequences and most-parsimonious VDJ recombination scenarios with the TCRdist pipeline. In a later analysis, each TCR beta chain was defined by its CDR3 amino acid sequence together with its V-gene family, and reads without a unique V-gene family were excluded. A later analysis removed several hundred highly shared, low-generation-probability nucleotide sequences to deal with suspected cross-contamination and a sequencing artifact. A later analysis calculated a clonal expansion index for each public chain from normalized within-repertoire ranks of inferred template counts. Generation probabilities in a later analysis came from a VDJ recombination model fitted to out-of-frame rearrangements, and those results were checked against IGoR. In a later analysis, TCR-TCR, TCR-HLA and TCR-CMV co-occurrence was scored with hypergeometric tests, and a repertoire-size bias correction was applied to TCR pairs. A later analysis estimated false discovery rates by permuting HLA or CMV assignments 20 times. In a later analysis, co-occurring TCRs were grouped using DBSCAN, with TCRdist sequence similarity added in when clustering inside HLA-allele-positive subsets. For co-occurrence clustering, repertoires with fewer than 30,000 or more than 120,000 public chains were excluded, along with roughly 5 repertoires with anomalous nucleotide sharing. The table comes from immuneACCESS by way of TCRdb, which keeps in-frame sequences with V and J called. Part of the clones is missing from these tables; in studies checked, under half for an unresolved V gene and the rest for unknown reasons. V and J calls plus clone size are reproduced from that table; the DNA served to infer D and trimming. The sample table shows roughly 61,000 clones, and about 90% are seen once. Jointly, the top ten make up 1.5% of the sample.

The cohort was made up of approximately 670 healthy bone marrow donors. At the time of sampling, all cohort members were nominally healthy, though unrecorded immune exposures were likely present. The donor tested CMV seropositive, placing the donor among the roughly 270 seropositive members of the cohort. A peripheral blood sample was provided by each donor, and peripheral blood mononuclear cells were used for TCR beta sequencing. Genomic DNA extraction from the blood cell samples was performed with the Qiagen DNeasy Blood Extraction Kit. The CDR3 measures 16 amino acids from cysteine to phenylalanine. CDR3 DNA is the only sequence kept; it has 48 bases, read in frame from the first base. The CDR1 and CDR2 encoded by the germline V gene are SGDLS and YYNGEE. About this clone itself: Its antigen specificity is not known. One base away there is no much larger clone; base qualities are not given.

The chain joins TRBV9 to TRBJ2-5; 10 bases in the junction line up with TRBD2. The last part of the DNA fits TRBJ2-7 better; the J call may be wrong. This clonotype was obtained from a man aged 30 to 45 in good health and CMV-seropositive. Input material: PBMCs. The CDR3 protein: CASSVTASGSVYEQYF. The nucleotide sequence reads as follows: TGTGCCAGCAGCGTAACGGCTAGCGGGAGTGTCTACGAGCAGTACTTC.